These 21 T cell receptor beta chains originate from one sample sequenced in a study of technical replicates of blood from several donors. Generated by immunoSEQ multiplex PCR, the TCRdb table keeps only in-frame clones and is missing some. The sample shows about 15,000 clones, more than 80% of them seen only once. Source material: PBMCs. The receptor set was obtained from a human donor in good health.

This clone was observed a handful of times. The chain links TRBV10-1 to TRBJ2-1, with 10 bases matching TRBD2. Germline loops: CDR1 WNHNN, CDR2 SYGVQD (reference sequence). V was clipped by 0 bases and J by 8 bases; unmatched bases: 7. The CDR3 totals 16 residues. The CDR3 loop is CASSESALAGLDEQFF. CDR3 coding DNA: TGCGCCAGCAGTGAGTCGGCACTAGCGGGATTGGATGAGCAGTTCTTC.

This clone was observed once. V and J are TRBV11-3 and TRBJ2-1; 14 positions agree with TRBD2. CDR3 length: 16 residues. CDR1 is SGHNT and CDR2 is YENEEA in the germline V gene. V shed 2 bases and J 9 bases; nucleotides not matched to a gene: 6. CDR3: CASSLRGTSGSSEQFF. The CDR3 DNA sequence: TGTGCCAGCAGCTTAAGGGGGACTAGCGGGAGCAGTGAGCAGTTCTTC.

The chain couples TRBV19 to TRBJ1-5; possibly TRBD1 for D (5 bases). Germline V gene data show CDR1 as LNHDA and CDR2 as SQIVND (reference sequence). Trimming took 0 bases from V and 8 from J, leaving 8 bases between them. This CDR3 region has 13 residues. The CDR3, as DNA: TGTGCCAGTAGTATAGATCGGGGGGAGCCCCAGCATTTT. Translation gives CASSIDRGEPQHF.

The chain recombines TRBV11-2 with TRBJ2-6; 8 bases are shared with TRBD2. The V gene end was trimmed by 3 bases and the J gene end by 4 bases; junction bases not matched to a gene: 8. This CDR3 is built from 17 residues. CDR1 is SGHAT, CDR2 FQNNGV, per germline. This chain's CDR3 is CASSFTSGAGGANVLTF. CDR3 sequence (DNA): TGTGCCAGCAGCTTCACTAGCGGTGCTGGAGGGGCCAACGTCCTGACTTTC.

The chain has TRBV6-1 and TRBJ1-5; D call uncertain. The V end was cut by 11 bases, the J end by 3 bases, with 11 bases between. The CDR3 runs 12 residues. CDR1 is MNHNS and CDR2 is SASEGT in the germline V gene. CDR3 coding DNA: TGTGCCCACGCGGTCCCCAATCAGCCCCAGCATTTT. Its translation: CAHAVPNQPQHF.

Here the CDR3 DNA reads TGTGCCAGCCGAAGACAGACCAAAAACATTCAGTACTTC. Its translation: CASRRQTKNIQYF. The chain is built from TRBV6-6 and TRBJ2-4; D might be TRBD1 (5 bases). V dropped 8 bases and J dropped 2 bases, with 10 bases sitting between them. Germline CDR1 MNHNY, CDR2 SVGAGI (reference sequence). The CDR3 is 13 residues long.

As regards this clone: The junction shows a germline mismatch at one end, possibly a read error. The gene calls are TRBV27 and TRBJ2-7, with 9 nucleotides matching TRBD2. Looked up from germline, CDR1 is MNHEY and CDR2 is SMNVEV (reference sequence). The length of the CDR3 is 15 residues. Here the CDR3 reads CANSGRLAERAEQYF. Here the CDR3 DNA reads TGTGCCAACAGTGGACGACTAGCGGAGCGGGCCGAGCAGTACTTC.

This clone was detected once. The gene calls are TRBV6-4 and TRBJ2-1; D call uncertain. Per the germline V gene, CDR1 is MRHNA and CDR2 is SNTAGT. Between the trimmed V and J ends, which lost 4 bases and 6 bases, there was a span of 19 bases. The CDR3 covers 16 residues. For the CDR3, the DNA is TGTGCCAGCAGTGCCAACCCGAAGGCCTCAGGCAATGAGCAGTTCTTC. It is translated as CASSANPKASGNEQFF.

Comment on this clone: Because it lacks the conserved phenylalanine or tryptophan at the end, this CDR3 is likely a read error. No DNA is shown, since the ends of the CDR3 on it are uncertain; the CDR3 is the one TCRdb lists. The V and J genes are TRBV30 and TRBJ1-1. Germline values: CDR1 GTSNPN, CDR2 SVGIG (reference sequence). The CDR3 length equals 13 residues, ends included. CDR3 in amino acids: CAWSRGGAWGRVY.

The J gene is TRBJ2-7, the V gene TRBV27; 7 bases match TRBD2. J lost 4 bases, V lost 6 bases, and 12 bases had no gene match. The CDR3 consists of 15 residues. CDR1 and CDR2 from the germline V gene are MNHEY and SMNVEV (reference sequence). CDR3 loop: CASRLGTKGIYEQYF. As DNA, the CDR3 is TGTGCCAGCAGGCTAGGGACTAAGGGGATATACGAGCAGTACTTC.

This clone has only a few counts. The J gene is TRBJ2-7, the V gene TRBV6-1; 10 positions agree with TRBD2. CDR1 MNHNS and CDR2 SASEGT come from the germline V gene. The CDR3 is made up of 14 amino acids. Losses at the gene ends were 5 bases for V and 4 bases for J; bases not matched to a gene: 5. The CDR3 spells CASSTSGTLYEQYF. DNA of the CDR3: TGTGCCAGCAGTACTAGCGGGACTCTTTACGAGCAGTACTTC.

CDR3 region: CASSLTSGSTDTQYF. DNA for the CDR3: TGTGCCAGCAGCCTGACTAGCGGTAGCACAGATACGCAGTATTTT. V and J are TRBV7-9 and TRBJ2-3; 9 positions agree with TRBD2. CDR1 is SEHNR and CDR2 is FQNEAQ in the germline V gene (reference sequence). This CDR3 comprises 15 residues. V shed 5 bases and J 0 bases; nucleotides not matched to a gene: 3.

V is TRBV5-1 and J is TRBJ2-3; a weak D match, TRBD1 (6 bases). The CDR3 covers 14 residues. V lost 2 bases to trimming and J lost 6 bases, with 13 bases between them. The germline V gene encodes CDR1 SGHRS and CDR2 YFSETQ. CDR3 sequence reads: CASSLQGSGDTQYF. DNA for the CDR3: TGCGCCAGCAGCTTACAGGGTTCGGGGGATACGCAGTATTTT.

CDR3 bases: TGTGCCTGGAGTCCTAGACAGGGTATGAACACTGAAGCTTTCTTT. Protein: CAWSPRQGMNTEAFF. J is TRBJ1-1 and V is TRBV30, with 7 nucleotides matching TRBD1. Germline V gene sequence: CDR1 GTSNPN, CDR2 SVGIG (reference sequence). Unmatched junction bases numbered 6, after V lost 2 bases and J lost 0 bases. The CDR3 sequence is 15 residues long.

The chain is built from TRBV19 and TRBJ1-2; 8 bases align to TRBD1. The V segment lost 3 bases and the J segment 7 bases; nucleotides outside the gene matches: 7. Germline values: CDR1 LNHDA, CDR2 SQIVND (reference sequence). The CDR3 has 14 residues. CDR3 amino acids: CASSIEDRAGGYTF. CDR3 DNA sequence: TGTGCCAGTAGTATCGAGGACAGGGCGGGTGGCTACACCTTC.

The V gene is TRBV9, the J gene TRBJ2-1, with 11 bases lining up with TRBD2. The germline V gene has CDR1 SGDLS and CDR2 YYNGEE. CDR3 length equals 15 residues. V was pared by 0 bases and J by 10 bases, with 6 bases of the junction left unmatched. The CDR3 protein is CASSVDSGRAEEQFF. The CDR3 region has the DNA TGTGCCAGCAGCGTAGATAGCGGGAGGGCCGAGGAGCAGTTCTTC.

This rearrangement joins TRBV7-6 to TRBJ2-2, with 10 bases identical to TRBD2. Germline lookup yields CDR1 SGHVS and CDR2 FNYEAQ. CDR3 size: 16 residues. Germline trimming cut 5 bases from V and 6 bases from J; bases unmatched to any gene: 9. The CDR3 protein is CASSRGLAGVSGELFF. The CDR3 coding sequence is TGTGCCAGCAGCAGGGGGCTAGCGGGAGTCTCCGGGGAGCTGTTTTTT.

The J gene is TRBJ2-2, the V gene TRBV29-1; 9 nucleotides match TRBD1. The CDR3 runs to 16 residues. V was clipped by 6 bases and J by 5 bases; unmatched bases: 13. Germline CDR1 and CDR2: SQVTM and ANQGSEA. The CDR3: CSVMGQGSAGTGELFF. The DNA of the CDR3 is TGCAGCGTAATGGGACAGGGATCGGCGGGGACCGGGGAGCTGTTTTTT.

The rearrangement uses TRBV4-2 and TRBJ2-7; maybe TRBD2 (6 bases). The germline V gene encodes CDR1 LGHNA and CDR2 YNFKEQ. The CDR3 contains 14 residues. Trimming pared 3 bases from V and 4 bases from J, leaving 13 bases between. CDR3 in DNA: TGTGCCAGCAGCCACGCTAGCGCCAGATACGAGCAGTACTTC. Protein sequence: CASSHASARYEQYF.

The chain recombines TRBV30 with TRBJ2-7, with TRBD2 identical over 7 bases. Trimming took 4 bases from V and 3 from J; bases not matched to a gene: 6. Germline CDR1 and CDR2: GTSNPN and SVGIG (reference sequence). The CDR3 contains 13 residues. The CDR3 is CAWIGTNHYEQYF. The CDR3 DNA reads TGTGCCTGGATAGGGACTAATCACTACGAGCAGTACTTC.

The chain combines TRBV27 with TRBJ2-2; TRBD1 is a possible D gene (5 bases). Trimming left V 5 bases short and J 5 bases short, with 15 bases between. The germline V gene encodes CDR1 MNHEY and CDR2 SMNVEV (reference sequence). The CDR3 consists of 15 residues. The CDR3 region has the DNA TGTGCCAGCAGTCCTACCTGGGCAGGGACCGGGGAGCTGTTTTTT. This codes for CASSPTWAGTGELFF.